One and the same sample provided the 4 T cell receptor beta chains below, sequenced in a study of T cell repertoires in cytomegalovirus infection (dated by TCRdb to about 2019). TCRdb shows the sequencer as Illumina HiSeq 1500. TCRdb handled the public reads itself, with Q25 trimming in fastp and clone calling in MiXCR, and kept productive beta chains. Identical CDR3 protein sequences are pooled into one entry, listed with their most common genes and DNA. The sample table holds fewer than 250,000 distinct CDR3 sequences, of which roughly 22% were seen once. The ten largest account for 18% of the sample. Sequencing input: CD8+ T cells from PBMCs. Every receptor here comes from a human donor in good health (CMV status not recorded). Some clones in this sample may be carry-over from other donors' samples.

Comment on this clonotype: This clone may be a read error of a much larger clone one base away. V usage is TRBV7-2 and J usage is TRBJ2-7; D is possibly TRBD1 (5 bases). V shed 7 bases and J shed 2 bases, with 12 bases lying between them. Germline V lookup: CDR1 SGHTA, CDR2 FQGNSA. CDR3 size: 13 residues. The CDR3 loop is CASNIRQPYEQYF. The CDR3 DNA is TGTGCCAGCAACATCAGACAGCCCTACGAGCAGTACTTC.

This clonotype has just a few counts. The chain links TRBV7-9 to TRBJ2-5; D is unclear. The CDR3 consists of 12 residues. Germline CDR1 is SEHNR and CDR2 is FQNEAQ (reference sequence). V lost 2 bases, J lost 4 bases, and 5 bases lay in between. In DNA form, the CDR3 reads TGTGCCAGCAGCTTATGGGGAGAGACCCAGTACTTC. This gives the protein CASSLWGETQYF.

The CDR3 spells CASSLEKSGVYNEQFF. The CDR3 DNA is TGTGCCAGCAGCTTAGAAAAGAGCGGGGTGTACAATGAGCAGTTCTTC. The chain combines TRBV7-2 with TRBJ2-1; 7 bases match TRBD2. The trim removed 1 base at V and 4 bases at J, leaving 7 bases unmatched. CDR1 and CDR2 from the germline V gene are SGHTA and FQGNSA. The CDR3 runs 16 residues.

The chain has TRBV29-1 and TRBJ1-1; D gene uncertain. The CDR3 is 12 residues long. From germline, CDR1 is SQVTM and CDR2 ANQGSEA. The CDR3 sequence is CTPPPQNTEAFF. The CDR3, as DNA: TGCACCCCGCCGCCACAGAACACTGAAGCTTTCTTT.